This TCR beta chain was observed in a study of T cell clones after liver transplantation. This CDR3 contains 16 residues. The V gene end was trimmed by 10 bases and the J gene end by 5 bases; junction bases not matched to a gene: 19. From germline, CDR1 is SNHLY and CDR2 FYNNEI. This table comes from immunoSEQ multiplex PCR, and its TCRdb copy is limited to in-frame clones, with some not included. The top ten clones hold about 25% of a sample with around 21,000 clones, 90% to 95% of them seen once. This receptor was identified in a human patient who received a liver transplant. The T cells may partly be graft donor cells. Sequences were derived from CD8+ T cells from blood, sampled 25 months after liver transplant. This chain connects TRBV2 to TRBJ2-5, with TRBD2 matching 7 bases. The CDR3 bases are TGTGCCACCCCGGCCGCGGGAGTAGTTTGGGGTGAGACCCAGTACTTC. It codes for CATPAAGVVWGETQYF.